A selection of T cell receptor beta chains follows, all from one sample in a study of cytomegalovirus exposure and HLA in healthy donors. Generated by immunoSEQ multiplex PCR, the TCRdb table keeps only in-frame clones and is missing some. The sample has around 120,000 clones; roughly 80% are singletons. The sample comprised PBMCs. These TCRs come from a man in his thirties or forties in good health and CMV-seronegative. Each CDR3 is given with its conserved first and last residue. Each record gives: J gene, clone size, D gene, V gene, CDR3 protein, CDR3 DNA. The D gene is left open where the match is weak. Rows give clone size only sometimes, using once, few, many, or a class for an expanded clone.

J: TRBJ2-1
size: few
D: TRBD2
V: TRBV15
CDR3: CATSRPAGTSGYNEQFF
DNA: TGTGCCACCAGCAGACCTGCCGGGACTAGCGGCTACAATGAGCAGTTCTTC

J: TRBJ2-1
size: -
D: -
V: TRBV2
CDR3: CASIEEVGYEQFF
DNA: TGTGCCAGCATCGAGGAGGTGGGCTATGAGCAGTTCTTC

J: TRBJ2-1
size: -
D: TRBD2
V: TRBV25-1
CDR3: CASSGGLAGVGRVNEQFF
DNA: TGTGCCAGCAGTGGAGGACTAGCGGGAGTGGGGCGAGTAAATGAGCAGTTCTTC

J: TRBJ2-7
size: -
D: -
V: TRBV28
CDR3: CASSLLLARYEQYF
DNA: TGTGCCAGCAGTTTATTGTTGGCCCGCTACGAGCAGTACTTC

J: TRBJ1-2
size: -
D: TRBD1
V: TRBV28
CDR3: CASSPTGGSNYGYTF
DNA: TGTGCCAGCAGTCCCACAGGGGGTAGTAACTATGGCTACACCTTC

J: TRBJ2-7
size: -
D: -
V: TRBV28
CDR3: CAITTGSEQYF
DNA: TGTGCCATAACAACAGGGTCCGAGCAGTACTTC

J: TRBJ2-7
size: once
D: TRBD1
V: TRBV19
CDR3: CASSIEQGVSYEQYF
DNA: TGTGCCAGTAGTATAGAACAGGGGGTCTCCTACGAGCAGTACTTC

J: TRBJ2-3
size: -
D: TRBD2
V: TRBV4-1
CDR3: CASSQEGGGLAGLASTDTQYF
DNA: TGCGCCAGCAGCCAAGAAGGTGGGGGACTAGCGGGTCTAGCTAGCACAGATACGCAGTATTTT

J: TRBJ2-6
size: many
D: TRBD1
V: TRBV5-1
CDR3: CASSRWDRGPGANVLTF
DNA: TGCGCCAGCAGTCGTTGGGACAGGGGACCTGGGGCCAACGTCCTGACTTTC

J: TRBJ1-1
size: -
D: TRBD1
V: TRBV9
CDR3: CASSTGQEYTEAFF
DNA: TGTGCCAGCAGCACCGGACAGGAGTACACTGAAGCTTTCTTT

J: TRBJ2-7
size: -
D: -
V: TRBV27
CDR3: CASSLMYGVITYEQYF
DNA: TGTGCCAGCAGTTTAATGTACGGAGTTATAACCTACGAGCAGTACTTC

J: TRBJ1-2
size: -
D: TRBD1
V: TRBV13
CDR3: CASSRDRAYGYPF
DNA: TGTGCCAGCAGCAGAGACAGGGCCTATGGCTACCCCTTC

J: TRBJ2-5
size: -
D: -
V: TRBV7-2
CDR3: CASSLADTFDQETQYF
DNA: TGTGCCAGCAGCTTAGCGGACACCTTCGACCAAGAGACCCAGTACTTC

J: TRBJ2-1
size: -
D: TRBD2
V: TRBV2
CDR3: CASSDHLTSGRSNEQFF
DNA: TGTGCCAGCAGTGACCACCTTACTAGCGGGAGATCGAATGAGCAGTTCTTC

J: TRBJ2-1
size: -
D: TRBD1
V: TRBV27
CDR3: CASSGQGSAYNEQFF
DNA: TGTGCCAGCAGCGGACAGGGATCTGCCTACAATGAGCAGTTCTTC

J: TRBJ2-5
size: -
D: -
V: TRBV6-1
CDR3: CASRRFFQETQYF
DNA: TGTGCCAGCAGGAGGTTCTTCCAAGAGACCCAGTACTTC

J: TRBJ1-4
size: -
D: -
V: TRBV6-6
CDR3: CASSYSRVTGDEKLFF
DNA: TGTGCCAGCAGTTACTCTAGAGTGACCGGGGATGAAAAACTGTTTTTT

J: TRBJ1-4
size: once
D: -
V: TRBV5-6
CDR3: CASSFLGVNEKLFF
DNA: TGTGCCAGCAGCTTTTTAGGGGTTAATGAAAAACTGTTTTTT

J: TRBJ2-7
size: -
D: TRBD1
V: TRBV10-3
CDR3: CAISDGTGGLEQYF
DNA: TGTGCCATCAGTGACGGGACAGGGGGCCTCGAGCAGTACTTC

J: TRBJ2-2
size: -
D: TRBD2
V: TRBV7-9
CDR3: CASIKSGTSGMTGELFF
DNA: TGTGCCAGCATAAAATCCGGGACTAGCGGGATGACCGGGGAGCTGTTTTTT

J: TRBJ2-2
size: -
D: TRBD2
V: TRBV7-2
CDR3: CASSLRGRSDTGELFF
DNA: TGTGCCAGCAGCTTACGCGGGAGGTCGGACACCGGGGAGCTGTTTTTT

J: TRBJ1-1
size: -
D: -
V: TRBV27
CDR3: CASSYRENTEAFF
DNA: TGTGCCAGCAGTTATCGGGAGAACACTGAAGCTTTCTTT

J: TRBJ1-2
size: -
D: -
V: TRBV4-3
CDR3: CASSQEVQGRVRGYTF
DNA: TGCGCCAGCAGCCAAGAGGTCCAGGGTCGGGTACGAGGCTACACCTTC

J: TRBJ1-2
size: -
D: TRBD1
V: TRBV5-1
CDR3: CASSLTGAGYTF
DNA: TGCGCCAGCAGCTTAACAGGGGCGGGCTACACCTTC

J: TRBJ2-3
size: -
D: TRBD2
V: TRBV19
CDR3: CASSGRLARSTDTQYF
DNA: TGTGCCAGTAGTGGAAGACTAGCACGAAGCACAGATACGCAGTATTTT

J: TRBJ1-1
size: -
D: TRBD1
V: TRBV11-3
CDR3: CASSLETGTEAFF
DNA: TGTGCCAGCAGCTTAGAGACAGGGACTGAAGCTTTCTTT

J: TRBJ1-6
size: -
D: -
V: TRBV27
CDR3: CASRVGAPNSPLHF
DNA: TGTGCCAGCAGAGTGGGGGCTCCAAATTCACCCCTCCACTTT

J: TRBJ1-4
size: once
D: TRBD1
V: TRBV11-2
CDR3: CASSLDGTGLRLFF
DNA: TGTGCCAGCAGCTTAGACGGGACAGGGCTCAGACTGTTTTTT

J: TRBJ1-5
size: -
D: TRBD1
V: TRBV19
CDR3: CASSPTGTYSNQPQHF
DNA: TGTGCCAGTAGTCCGACAGGGACCTATAGCAATCAGCCCCAGCATTTT

J: TRBJ2-1
size: -
D: TRBD1
V: TRBV28
CDR3: CASSLGQVYNEQFF
DNA: TGTGCCAGCAGTTTAGGACAGGTCTACAATGAGCAGTTCTTC

J: TRBJ2-7
size: -
D: TRBD2
V: TRBV4-1
CDR3: CASSQEGLAGGREQYF
DNA: TGCGCCAGCAGCCAAGAGGGACTAGCGGGAGGGCGCGAGCAGTACTTC

J: TRBJ1-5
size: once
D: TRBD1
V: TRBV5-1
CDR3: CASSSGQGASQHF
DNA: TGCGCCAGCAGCTCGGGACAGGGGGCCTCCCAGCATTTT

J: TRBJ2-5
size: -
D: TRBD2
V: TRBV7-7
CDR3: CASSLDAGGSETQYF
DNA: TGTGCCAGCAGCTTAGACGCGGGAGGCTCAGAGACCCAGTACTTC

J: TRBJ1-5
size: -
D: -
V: TRBV10-3
CDR3: CAISQGRDQPQHF
DNA: TGTGCCATCAGTCAGGGGAGGGATCAGCCCCAGCATTTT

J: TRBJ2-6
size: -
D: -
V: TRBV7-2
CDR3: CASSPRRVSGANVLTF
DNA: TGTGCCAGCAGCCCCAGGCGGGTCTCTGGGGCCAACGTCCTGACTTTC

J: TRBJ2-5
size: -
D: -
V: TRBV6-5
CDR3: CASAYMQGGETQYF
DNA: TGTGCCAGCGCTTACATGCAGGGGGGCGAGACCCAGTACTTC

J: TRBJ1-6
size: -
D: TRBD1
V: TRBV5-1
CDR3: CASSFSGQVNSPLHF
DNA: TGCGCCAGCAGCTTCTCGGGACAGGTGAATTCACCCCTCCACTTT

J: TRBJ1-4
size: -
D: TRBD1
V: TRBV6-6
CDR3: CASSWDSRNEKLFF
DNA: TGTGCCAGCAGTTGGGACAGCCGTAATGAAAAACTGTTTTTT

J: TRBJ2-3
size: -
D: TRBD2
V: TRBV7-2
CDR3: CASSLDLRGDTQYF
DNA: TGTGCCAGCAGCTTAGATTTGCGGGGGGACACGCAGTATTTT

J: TRBJ2-5
size: -
D: -
V: TRBV19
CDR3: CATSRAEGVETQYF
DNA: TGTGCCACCAGCCGGGCTGAGGGAGTGGAGACCCAGTACTTC

J: TRBJ2-2
size: -
D: TRBD2
V: TRBV11-2
CDR3: CASSPLSGRATGELFF
DNA: TGTGCCAGCAGCCCCCTGAGCGGGAGGGCTACCGGGGAGCTGTTTTTT

J: TRBJ1-1
size: -
D: TRBD1
V: TRBV5-5
CDR3: CASSAGTGYMNTEAFF
DNA: TGTGCCAGCAGCGCCGGGACAGGGTACATGAACACTGAAGCTTTCTTT

J: TRBJ1-5
size: -
D: -
V: TRBV6-1
CDR3: CASSFAGGNQPQHF
DNA: TGTGCCAGCAGTTTCGCGGGGGGCAATCAGCCCCAGCATTTT

J: TRBJ2-7
size: -
D: TRBD1
V: TRBV11-3
CDR3: CASSFSGQRYEQYF
DNA: TGTGCCAGCAGCTTTTCGGGACAGAGATACGAGCAGTACTTC

J: TRBJ2-7
size: -
D: TRBD2
V: TRBV7-9
CDR3: CASSLGPGLADYEQYF
DNA: TGTGCCAGCAGCTTAGGGCCGGGACTAGCGGATTACGAGCAGTACTTC

J: TRBJ1-5
size: -
D: -
V: TRBV27
CDR3: CASSLSPPDSSLPQHF
DNA: TGTGCCAGCAGTTTATCCCCCCCGGACAGTTCACTGCCCCAGCATTTT

J: TRBJ1-1
size: -
D: TRBD1
V: TRBV6-1
CDR3: CASSEGWFVRGRGEGTEAFF
DNA: TGTGCCAGCAGTGAGGGGTGGTTCGTCAGGGGGCGCGGAGAGGGCACTGAAGCTTTCTTT

J: TRBJ1-1
size: -
D: -
V: TRBV10-3
CDR3: CAIGSGMDTEAFF
DNA: TGTGCCATCGGGTCAGGGATGGACACTGAAGCTTTCTTT

J: TRBJ2-1
size: -
D: TRBD2
V: TRBV2
CDR3: CATTAGENEQFF
DNA: TGTGCCACCACGGCGGGAGAGAATGAGCAGTTCTTC

J: TRBJ2-2
size: once
D: TRBD1
V: TRBV4-1
CDR3: CASSQPRQGGGELFF
DNA: TGCGCCAGCAGCCAACCGAGACAGGGTGGCGGGGAGCTGTTTTTT

J: TRBJ2-3
size: -
D: -
V: TRBV5-1
CDR3: CASSPAALSTDTQYF
DNA: TGCGCCAGCAGCCCGGCGGCTCTTAGCACAGATACGCAGTATTTT

J: TRBJ1-4
size: -
D: -
V: TRBV11-2
CDR3: CASSLFQGSEKLFF
DNA: TGTGCCAGCAGCTTATTCCAGGGGAGTGAAAAACTGTTTTTT

J: TRBJ1-2
size: few
D: TRBD1
V: TRBV19
CDR3: CASSIGTGSGYTF
DNA: TGTGCCAGTAGTATAGGGACAGGGAGTGGCTACACCTTC